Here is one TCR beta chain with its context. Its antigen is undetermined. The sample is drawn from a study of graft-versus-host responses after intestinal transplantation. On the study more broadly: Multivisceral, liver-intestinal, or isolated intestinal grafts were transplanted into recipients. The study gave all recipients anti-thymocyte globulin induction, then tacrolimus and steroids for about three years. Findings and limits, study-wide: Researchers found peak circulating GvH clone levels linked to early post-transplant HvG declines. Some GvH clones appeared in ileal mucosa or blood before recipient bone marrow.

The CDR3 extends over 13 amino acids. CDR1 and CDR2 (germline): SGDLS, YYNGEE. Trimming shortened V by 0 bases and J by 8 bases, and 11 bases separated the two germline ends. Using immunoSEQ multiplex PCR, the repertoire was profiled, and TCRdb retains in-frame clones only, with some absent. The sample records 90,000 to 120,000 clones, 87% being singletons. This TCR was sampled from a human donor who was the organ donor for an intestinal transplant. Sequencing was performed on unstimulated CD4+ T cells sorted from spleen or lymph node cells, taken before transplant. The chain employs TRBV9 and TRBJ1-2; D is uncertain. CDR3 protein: CASSVEGGGGYTF. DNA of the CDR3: TGTGCCAGCAGCGTAGAGGGAGGCGGGGGCTACACCTTC. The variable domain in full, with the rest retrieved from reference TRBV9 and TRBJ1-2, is DSGVTQTPKHLITATGQRVTLRCSPRSGDLSVYWYQQSLDQGLQFLIQYYNGEERAKGNILERFSAQQFPDLHSELNLSSLELGDSALYFCASSVEGGGGYTFGSGTRLTVV.